This T cell receptor beta chain was identified during a study of persistence of HIV-infected CD4 T cells. Study context: CD4+ T cells responding to CMV or HIV-1 Gag were isolated. Two participants gave one leukapheresis sample; others gave up to roughly 180 mL blood repeatedly.

Germline V lookup: CDR1 MNHNS, CDR2 SASEGT. This CDR3 contains 16 residues. Deletions cut 3 bases from V and 0 bases from J, with 11 bases between. The immunoSEQ assay was version 4, run in survey mode. Sequenced by immunoSEQ multiplex PCR; TCRdb stores in-frame clones only, minus some. The sample includes tens of thousands of clones, roughly 74% of them seen just once. The stimulus was an HIV-1 Gag 15-mer peptide pool, 0.85 to 1 ug/peptide/mL. Memory cells lacking CD40L and CD69 with high CD45RO were sorted. As regards this clone: The antigen remains undetermined.

The specimen comprised CD4+ T cells sorted from PBMCs after approximately 20-hour stimulation, sampled from a patient who received antiretroviral therapy. The TCR comes from an adult man with HIV who was CMV-seropositive. The chain carries TRBV6-1 and TRBJ1-4; possible D gene TRBD1, 5 bases. The CDR3 DNA sequence: TGTGCCAGCAGTGACCGGGGGGGTGCAACTAATGAAAAACTGTTTTTT. Encoded protein: CASSDRGGATNEKLFF.